This TCR beta chain was recorded in a study of regulatory T cells in long-lasting Graves disease. Time point in this sample: newly diagnosed GD, antithyroid drugs for less than 3 months. RNA extracted from PBMCs served as the sequencing template. This clonotype was found once. CDR3 length: 18 residues. CDR1 and CDR2 (germline): MNHEY, SVGEGT. The trim removed 7 bases at V and 1 base at J, leaving 17 bases unmatched. Through Arm-PCR of CDR3 regions and iRepertoire HTBI primers, TCR beta libraries were built. Each CDR3 protein is one row after TCRdb ran MiXCR on the multiplex PCR reads. The data contain about 560,000 distinct CDR3 sequences, more than 15% of them singletons. These same data were also listed under a study on T cells in Graves' hyperthyroidism and ophthalmopathy. From that second work: Uncontrolled infection, other autoimmune disease, pregnancy and lactation each barred patients from inclusion. Initially, a first-round RT-PCR of the TCR CDR3 employed the HTBI primer set. Most thyroid-expanded clonotypes above 0.001 were also found in blood. Ophthalmopathy, as predicted by the model, came a median around 6 months after the prediction.

This clonotype was obtained from a young man with Graves disease. This sample comprised peripheral blood mononuclear cells (PBMCs), obtained at new diagnosis, from a patient treated with antithyroid drugs. The chain couples TRBV6-2 or TRBV6-3 to TRBJ1-2; 8 nucleotides agree with TRBD1. The CDR3 bases are TGTGCCAGCACCAAGTGGGGACCGGGACAGGCTAATAACTATGGCTACACCTTC. It encodes CASTKWGPGQANNYGYTF.